Below, 21 T cell receptor beta chains from the same sample are listed, as sequenced in a study of cytomegalovirus exposure and HLA in healthy donors. The PCR ran on 60 Vbeta and 13 Jbeta primers. Profiled with immunoSEQ multiplex PCR; TCRdb holds only in-frame clones, not every one. The sample contains about 170,000 clones, approximately 81% of which appear only once. Specimen: PBMCs. The receptors originated from a woman aged 18-35 years in good health and CMV-seronegative.

The chain carries TRBV2 and TRBJ2-1; D uncertain. CDR3 size: 12 residues. V was clipped by 6 bases and J by 7 bases, with 10 bases between them. Germline V gene sequence: CDR1 SNHLY, CDR2 FYNNEI. The CDR3 is CASRTVRNEQFF. The CDR3 DNA follows: TGTGCCAGCAGGACGGTGAGGAATGAGCAGTTCTTC. The variable domain in full, with the rest retrieved from reference TRBV2 and TRBJ2-1, is EPEVTQTPSHQVTQMGQEVILRCVPISNHLYFYWYRQILGQKVEFLVSFYNNEISEKSEIFDDQFSVERPDGSNFTLKIRSTKLEDSAMYFCASRTVRNEQFFGPGTRLTVL.

V usage is TRBV7-9 and J usage is TRBJ2-7; 8 nucleotides agree with TRBD1. The V and J ends lost 5 bases and 7 bases, in that order; junction bases with no gene match: 7. The CDR3 has 13 amino acids. Germline V gene data show CDR1 as SEHNR and CDR2 as FQNEAQ (reference sequence). CDR3 residues: CASSPDRVWEQYF. The CDR3 bases are TGTGCCAGCAGCCCGGACAGGGTGTGGGAGCAGTACTTC.

The J gene is TRBJ2-1, the V gene TRBV5-1; 13 nucleotides agree with TRBD2. The CDR3 runs 15 residues. The V gene's germline CDR1 is SGHRS and CDR2 YFSETQ. The junction had 4 bases not matched to a gene; V was cut back by 4 bases and J by 6 bases. The CDR3 sequence is CASSRGTSGTNEQFF. The CDR3 DNA sequence: TGCGCCAGCAGCAGGGGGACTAGCGGGACCAATGAGCAGTTCTTC.

This clone has a handful of counts. The V and J genes are TRBV9 and TRBJ1-2; possible D gene TRBD1, 5 bases. The V and J ends lost 0 bases and 3 bases respectively, with 9 bases between them. Germline V gene data show CDR1 as SGDLS and CDR2 as YYNGEE. The CDR3 is 14 residues long. The DNA for the CDR3 is TGTGCCAGCAGCGTAGGCGGGGGAGACTATGGCTACACCTTC. The encoded protein is CASSVGGGDYGYTF.

For this clone: The sample carries other DNA sequences with the same CDR3. V and J are TRBV7-2 and TRBJ2-5; D uncertain. From germline, CDR1 is SGHTA and CDR2 FQGNSA. The ends were cut back, 5 bases at V and 5 bases at J, with 6 bases in the middle. CDR3 length equals 11 residues. The CDR3 region has the DNA TGTGCCAGCAGCCCTCGGGAGACCCAGTACTTC. As protein: CASSPRETQYF.

This clone showed up just a few times. This sequence joins TRBV9 and TRBJ2-1; D is uncertain. Germline V lookup: CDR1 SGDLS, CDR2 YYNGEE. This CDR3 is built from 16 residues. The ends were cut back, 0 bases at V and 7 bases at J, with 17 bases in the middle. DNA for the CDR3: TGTGCCAGCAGCGTAGGTCCGACAACCCTTTCGAATGAGCAGTTCTTC. It codes for CASSVGPTTLSNEQFF.

This chain joins TRBV7-9 and TRBJ2-1; D is possibly TRBD2 (6 bases). V was shortened by 4 bases and J by 6 bases, with 13 bases between the two germline ends. CDR1 SEHNR and CDR2 FQNEAQ come from the germline V gene (reference sequence). This CDR3 spans 14 amino acids. The CDR3 spells CASSSRVGGNEQFF. CDR3 sequence (DNA): TGTGCCAGCAGCTCTAGGGTGGGGGGCAATGAGCAGTTCTTC.

The chain recombines TRBV19 with TRBJ1-2; D possibly corresponds to TRBD1 (6 bases). Germline V lookup: CDR1 LNHDA, CDR2 SQIVND (reference sequence). Trimming removed 6 bases from V and 2 bases from J, with 13 bases in between. The CDR3 has 14 amino acids. CDR3 nucleotide sequence: TGTGCCAGTAGCCGGACAGCTCCCAACTATGGCTACACCTTC. Protein sequence: CASSRTAPNYGYTF.

Concerning this clone: A junction end diverges from the germline sequence, so it may reflect a read error. The V gene is TRBV7-9, the J gene TRBJ2-2, with a weak D call TRBD1 (5 bases). Looked up from germline, CDR1 is SEHNR and CDR2 is FQNEAQ (reference sequence). The CDR3 is 14 amino acids. CDR3 residues: CSSSSRQTVGELFF. For the CDR3, the DNA is TGTTCCAGCAGCTCCAGACAGACGGTCGGGGAGCTGTTTTTT.

This chain links TRBV10-3 with TRBJ1-1; a possible D gene is TRBD1 (5 bases). Germline V gene lookup returns CDR1 ENHRY and CDR2 SYGVKD. V lost 6 bases to trimming and J lost 0 bases, with 11 bases between them. CDR3 size: 14 residues. CDR3: CAIRTDILNTEAFF. DNA of the CDR3: TGTGCCATCAGGACGGACATTCTGAACACTGAAGCTTTCTTT.

The genes are TRBV5-1 and TRBJ1-5, with 7 nucleotides matching TRBD1. This CDR3 is built from 15 residues. With V trimmed by 0 bases and J by 3 bases, 3 bases remained unmatched. Per germline, CDR1 SGHRS and CDR2 YFSETQ. The CDR3 DNA follows: TGCGCCAGCAGCTTGGACAGGGGTGCCAATCAGCCCCAGCATTTT. Amino acids: CASSLDRGANQPQHF.

The chain recombines TRBV7-9 with TRBJ2-1; TRBD2 is a possible D gene (6 bases). With 4 bases removed from V and 2 bases from J, the gap between germline ends came to 12 bases. CDR1 is SEHNR and CDR2 is FQNEAQ in the germline V gene (reference sequence). The CDR3 runs 15 residues. CDR3 region: CASSSRGNAYNEQFF. The CDR3 bases are TGTGCCAGCAGCTCGCGGGGCAACGCCTACAATGAGCAGTTCTTC.

This chain connects TRBV5-4 to TRBJ2-3; D call uncertain. Germline V CDR1 and CDR2: SGHNT, YYREEE (reference sequence). There are 12 residues in the CDR3. Trimming removed 4 bases from V and 6 bases from J, with 9 bases in between. The CDR3 nucleotides read TGTGCCAGCAGCGGCTTTTGGGATACGCAGTATTTT. It encodes CASSGFWDTQYF.

The chain carries TRBV5-4 and TRBJ2-2; 8 nucleotides line up with TRBD1. V gave up 0 bases and J gave up 1 base; unmatched junction bases: 8. The CDR3 is 18 amino acids. CDR1 is SGHNT, CDR2 YYREEE, per germline (reference sequence). CDR3: CASSLAGGGTGNTGELFF. CDR3 coding DNA: TGTGCCAGCAGCTTGGCGGGTGGGGGGACAGGGAACACCGGGGAGCTGTTTTTT.

The chain employs TRBV4-1 and TRBJ2-3, with TRBD1 matching 7 bases. The V gene's germline CDR1 is MGHRA and CDR2 YSYEKL. This CDR3 is built from 15 residues. V was clipped by 2 bases and J by 0 bases; unmatched bases: 2. CDR3 residues: CASSQPQGSTDTQYF. CDR3 DNA sequence: TGCGCCAGCAGCCAACCACAGGGGAGCACAGATACGCAGTATTTT.

V usage is TRBV11-2 and J usage is TRBJ2-6, with D maybe TRBD1 (6 bases). Trimming stripped 5 bases from V and 0 bases from J, with 17 bases between. This CDR3 has 18 amino acids. Germline assignment: CDR1 SGHAT and CDR2 FQNNGV. CDR3 protein: CASSHPRTAPSGANVLTF. In DNA, the CDR3 is TGTGCCAGCAGCCATCCAAGGACAGCCCCCTCTGGGGCCAACGTCCTGACTTTC.

The chain is built from TRBV6-5 and TRBJ2-7; 8 bases fit TRBD1. Germline CDR1 is MNHEY and CDR2 is SVGAGI. This CDR3 is 14 amino acids long. V shed 6 bases and J 4 bases; nucleotides not matched to a gene: 8. In nucleotides, the CDR3 is TGTGCCAGCAGAAGTAGACAGGGGCGTTACGAGCAGTACTTC. As protein: CASRSRQGRYEQYF.

This clone was recorded a few times. Written as DNA, the CDR3 is TGTGCCAGCACCCTGGGACTAGTTTACAATGAGCAGTTCTTC. Its translation is CASTLGLVYNEQFF. The V gene is TRBV2, the J gene TRBJ2-1, with TRBD2 identical over 8 bases. Losses at the gene ends were 7 bases for V and 4 bases for J; bases not matched to a gene: 6. The CDR3 has 14 amino acids. The V gene's germline CDR1 is SNHLY and CDR2 FYNNEI.

This rearrangement joins TRBV6-5 to TRBJ2-7, with D tentatively TRBD2 (5 bases). V was cut by 0 bases and J by 6 bases, with 12 bases left in between. Germline lookup yields CDR1 MNHEY and CDR2 SVGAGI. The CDR3 extends over 14 amino acids. The CDR3: CASSYSRRFIEQYF. CDR3 sequence (DNA): TGTGCCAGCAGTTACTCGAGGAGGTTCATCGAGCAGTACTTC.

The chain joins TRBV28 to TRBJ1-1; 11 bases are a match to TRBD1. CDR1 is MDHEN, CDR2 SYDVKM, per germline. J lost 4 bases, V lost 4 bases, and 11 bases had no gene match. This CDR3 region has 17 residues. The CDR3 spells CASSSQGQGGFGTEAFF. The CDR3 coding sequence is TGTGCCAGCAGTTCCCAGGGACAGGGGGGCTTTGGCACTGAAGCTTTCTTT.

J is TRBJ2-3 and V is TRBV11-2; the match to TRBD2 covers 11 bases. CDR3 length: 17 amino acids. The germline gives CDR1 SGHAT, CDR2 FQNNGV. V lost 4 bases to trimming and J lost 4 bases; unmatched junction nucleotides: 10. The CDR3 here is CASSSYRLAGGPDTQYF. CDR3 coding DNA: TGTGCCAGCAGCTCATATCGGCTAGCGGGAGGACCAGATACGCAGTATTTT.